The rows below give T cell receptor beta chains drawn from one sample of a study of blood T cell repertoires in COVID-19. Assay used: immunoSEQ multiplex PCR; TCRdb lists only in-frame clones, some missing. The profile covers 220,000 or so clones, with about 86% appearing a single time and about 15% taken by the ten largest. The sequenced sample was PBMCs or T cells enriched from blood (not recorded which). The origin of the receptors is a woman aged 45-59 years with acute COVID-19. CDR3s include the opening cysteine and the closing phenylalanine or tryptophan. The order of the fields is D gene, clone size, J gene, V gene, CDR3 DNA, CDR3 protein. The D gene is left open where the match is weak. Not all rows give a size; the values are once, few, many and, for expanded clones, a class.

>NA|NA|TRBJ1-1|TRBV27
TGTGCCAGCAGTTTAGTAGGGGGGAACACTGAAGCTTTCTTT
CASSLVGGNTEAFF
>NA|NA|TRBJ2-3|TRBV5-1
TGCGCCAGCAGCTTGAGAGGTAGCACAGATACGCAGTATTTT
CASSLRGSTDTQYF
>NA|NA|TRBJ1-6|TRBV5-4
TGTGCCAGCAGCTTGTCCGATTCACCCCTCCACTTT
CASSLSDSPLHF
>TRBD2|NA|TRBJ2-3|TRBV7-9
TGTGCCAGCAGCTTAGTTGGGGGACTAGCGGAGGGACGCGATACGCAGTATTTT
CASSLVGGLAEGRDTQYF
>NA|NA|TRBJ2-3|TRBV27
TGTGCCAGCAGTTTAGGGGCCGGGTATAGCACAGATACGCAGTATTTT
CASSLGAGYSTDTQYF
>NA|NA|TRBJ2-2|TRBV28
TGTGCCAGCACATGGACATCCGGGGAGCTGTTTTTT
CASTWTSGELFF
>NA|NA|TRBJ1-2|TRBV14
TGTGCCAGCAGCCCCAGGGGAGGGGATGGCTACACCTTC
CASSPRGGDGYTF
>NA|NA|TRBJ2-7|TRBV5-4
TGTGCCAGCAGCTCTGGGGGGACCTACGAGCAGTACTTC
CASSSGGTYEQYF
>TRBD1|NA|TRBJ2-2|TRBV18
TGTGCCGGACTTGGGACAGGGGCCGACACCGGGGAGCTGTTTTTT
CAGLGTGADTGELFF
>TRBD1|NA|TRBJ1-1|TRBV5-1
TGCGCCAGCTACGGACAGGACCCAATGAACACTGAAGCTTTCTTT
CASYGQDPMNTEAFF
>TRBD2|few|TRBJ2-3|TRBV4-1
TGCGCCAGCAGCCAGAGTAGCGGGAGCCCAGATACGCAGTATTTT
CASSQSSGSPDTQYF
>NA|NA|TRBJ2-5|TRBV18
TGTGCCAGCTCACCACCGCCGGGTTTCGAGACCCAGTACTTC
CASSPPPGFETQYF
>TRBD1|NA|TRBJ1-2|TRBV7-2
TGTGCCAGCAGCATCATGGACAGGGGGCTAAAAACCTTC
CASSIMDRGLKTF
>NA|few|TRBJ1-1|TRBV6-5
TGTGCCAGCAAAAGGTCACAGACCATGAACACTGAAGCTTTCTTT
CASKRSQTMNTEAFF
>NA|NA|TRBJ1-5|TRBV12-3/TRBV12-4
TGTGCCAGCAGTTTTCCCGGGCCCCAGCATTTT
CASSFPGPQHF
>NA|NA|TRBJ1-5|TRBV4-3
TGCGCCAGCAGCCAAGACGGAGACCTGTCTCAGCCCCAGCATTTT
CASSQDGDLSQPQHF
>TRBD2|NA|TRBJ2-5|TRBV23-1
TGCGCCAGCAGTCGGGGGGGGCAAGAGACCCAGTACTTC
CASSRGGQETQYF
>NA|NA|TRBJ2-5|TRBV18
TGTGCCAGCTCATCCCAGGGGGGAGAGGAGACCCAGTACTTC
CASSSQGGEETQYF
>NA|once|TRBJ2-1|TRBV9
TGTGCCAGCAGCGTAGGTTTCCGCAATGAGCAGTTCTTC
CASSVGFRNEQFF
>NA|NA|TRBJ1-1|TRBV5-4
TGTGCCAGCAGCTCAGATCAGGGTGGGAACACTGAAGCTTTCTTT
CASSSDQGGNTEAFF
>NA|NA|TRBJ1-6|TRBV7-2
TGTGCCAGCAGCTTAGAGGGAGGAAGGGGCAATTCACCCCTCCACTTT
CASSLEGGRGNSPLHF
>TRBD1|NA|TRBJ1-3|TRBV30
TGTGCCTGGAGCGGGACAGTAGGAAACACCATATATTTT
CAWSGTVGNTIYF
>TRBD1|NA|TRBJ1-3|TRBV19
TGTGCCAGTAACCGACAGGGCACTGGAAACACCATATATTTT
CASNRQGTGNTIYF
>TRBD2|NA|TRBJ2-5|TRBV2
TGTGCCAGCACCCGGGGACTAGCGGGAGAAGAGACCCAGTACTTC
CASTRGLAGEETQYF
>NA|NA|TRBJ2-1|TRBV24-1
TGTGCCACCAGTGATTTAAGGACATTAGATGAGCAGTTCTTC
CATSDLRTLDEQFF
>TRBD1|NA|TRBJ2-7|TRBV7-2
TGTGCCAGCAGCTTAAAGGACAGGGGAGGGCTTTCCTACGAGCAGTACTTC
CASSLKDRGGLSYEQYF
>NA|NA|TRBJ2-5|TRBV5-1
TGCGCCAGCAGCCCTGGAGGTGTGACCCAGTACTTC
CASSPGGVTQYF
>TRBD1|NA|TRBJ1-6|TRBV18
TGTGCCAGCTCACGGAGGACAGGGGCAGCGCTTCTAAATTCACCCCTCCACTTT
CASSRRTGAALLNSPLHF
>NA|NA|TRBJ2-2|TRBV2
TGTGCCAGCTCCGCGGAGGGATCGAACACCGGGGAGCTGTTTTTT
CASSAEGSNTGELFF
>TRBD1|NA|TRBJ1-2|TRBV7-9
TGTGCCAGCAGCACCGGGGCAGGGGGCTCCCCCTATGGCTACACCTTC
CASSTGAGGSPYGYTF
>TRBD1|NA|TRBJ2-2|TRBV6-5
TGTGCCAGCAGGCGGACAGGGGTGGGCACCGGGGAGCTGTTTTTT
CASRRTGVGTGELFF
>TRBD1|NA|TRBJ1-1|TRBV18
TGTGCCAGCTCACCATTCGGACAGGAGAACACTGAAGCTTTCTTT
CASSPFGQENTEAFF
>TRBD2|NA|TRBJ2-7|TRBV7-2
TGTGCCAGCAGCTTTGGGGCGAGCGGGAGGGCCTACGAGCAGTACTTC
CASSFGASGRAYEQYF
>TRBD1|NA|TRBJ2-7|TRBV10-3
TGTGCCATCAGTCGGACAGGGGGCCCCTACGAGCAGTACTTC
CAISRTGGPYEQYF
>TRBD1|NA|TRBJ1-2|TRBV6-2/TRBV6-3
TGTGCCAGCAGTCGACAGGGGATTCAATATGGCTACACCTTC
CASSRQGIQYGYTF
>TRBD1|NA|TRBJ1-2|TRBV28
TGTGCCAGCAGTTGGGTATCGGGAGGGGGCCTTGGCTACACCTTC
CASSWVSGGGLGYTF
>NA|once|TRBJ1-2|TRBV5-6
TGTGCCAGCAGCTTGGCCGGAGGAGGGAGCTATGGCTACACCTTC
CASSLAGGGSYGYTF
>TRBD2|NA|TRBJ2-7|TRBV27
TGTGCCAGCCTCGGGTATAGCGGGAGAGTTAGCGAGCAGTACTTC
CASLGYSGRVSEQYF
>TRBD2|NA|TRBJ2-3|TRBV4-3
TGCGCCAGCAGCCGAAAACTAGCGGGAGGGAGCACAGATACGCAGTATTTT
CASSRKLAGGSTDTQYF
>TRBD1|NA|TRBJ2-3|TRBV5-1
TGCGCCAGCAGCTCGGGACAGGGGGCTTATACGCAGTATTTT
CASSSGQGAYTQYF
>NA|NA|TRBJ1-1|TRBV3-1/TRBV3-2
TGTGCCAGCAGCCAAGGAAGGGGGTCGAACACTGAAGCTTTCTTT
CASSQGRGSNTEAFF
>NA|NA|TRBJ2-1|TRBV3-1/TRBV3-2
TGTGCCAGCAGCCGGGGACTGAACGGGCAGTTCTTC
CASSRGLNGQFF
>NA|NA|TRBJ1-1|TRBV21-1
TGTGCCAGCAGTCATTCAGGGGGCCCTCTGAACACTGAAGCTTTCTTT
CASSHSGGPLNTEAFF
>TRBD1|NA|TRBJ1-5|TRBV9
TGTGCCAGCAGCGGGGGAGGGGGACAGGTCAATCAGCCCCAGCATTTT
CASSGGGGQVNQPQHF
>TRBD2|NA|TRBJ2-2|TRBV12-3/TRBV12-4
TGTGCCAGCAGCATCGGGGGGACCGGGGAGCTGTTTTTT
CASSIGGTGELFF